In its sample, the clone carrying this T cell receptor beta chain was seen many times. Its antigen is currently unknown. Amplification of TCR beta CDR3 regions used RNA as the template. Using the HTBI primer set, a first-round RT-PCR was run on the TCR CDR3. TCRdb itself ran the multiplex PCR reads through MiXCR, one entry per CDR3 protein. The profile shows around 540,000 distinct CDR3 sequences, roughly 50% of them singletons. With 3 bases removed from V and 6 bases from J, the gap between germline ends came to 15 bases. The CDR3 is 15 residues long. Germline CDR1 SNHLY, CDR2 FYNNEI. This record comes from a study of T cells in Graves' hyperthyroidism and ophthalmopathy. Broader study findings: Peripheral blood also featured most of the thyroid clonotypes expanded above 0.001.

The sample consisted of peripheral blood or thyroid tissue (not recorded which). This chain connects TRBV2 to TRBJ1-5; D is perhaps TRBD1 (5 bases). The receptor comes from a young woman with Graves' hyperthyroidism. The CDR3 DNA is TGTGCCAGCAGTGAGGGGACTTTGGAAGGTCAGCCCCAGCATTTT. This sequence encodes CASSEGTLEGQPQHF. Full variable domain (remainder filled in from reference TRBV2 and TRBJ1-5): EPEVTQTPSHQVTQMGQEVILRCVPISNHLYFYWYRQILGQKVEFLVSFYNNEISEKSEIFDDQFSVERPDGSNFTLKIRSTKLEDSAMYFCASSEGTLEGQPQHFGDGTRLSIL.